Following are 21 T cell receptor beta chains from one sample sequenced in a study of regulatory T cells in long-lasting Graves disease. This sample's time point: newly diagnosed GD, antithyroid drugs for less than 3 months. RNA from PBMCs was the source of the TCR library. Relying on iRepertoire HTBI primers and Arm-PCR of CDR3 regions, the team built TCR beta libraries. TCRdb ran MiXCR on the multiplex PCR reads and lists one entry per CDR3 protein. The table has approximately 400,000 distinct CDR3 sequences, 14% to 15% seen once. The sample also formed part of further work on T cells in Graves' hyperthyroidism and ophthalmopathy.

The sample consisted of peripheral blood mononuclear cells (PBMCs), taken at new diagnosis, from a patient treated with antithyroid drugs. The receptors were gathered from a woman aged 25 to 39 with Graves disease.

This clonotype has a count of ten or more. V gene TRBV2 combines with J gene TRBJ2-7, with TRBD2 identical over 13 bases. V shed 9 bases and J 6 bases; nucleotides not matched to a gene: 5. The CDR3 is made up of 13 amino acids. CDR1 SNHLY and CDR2 FYNNEI come from the germline V gene. Written as DNA, the CDR3 is TGTGCCAGGAAACTAGCGGGAGGGCGCGAGCAGTACTTC. Translated, it gives CARKLAGGREQYF.

The CDR3 DNA is TGTGCCAGCAGTTACAGTAGCGATGTTTTCGAGACCCAGTACTTC. Translation gives CASSYSSDVFETQYF. This chain connects TRBV6-9 to TRBJ2-5; D possibly corresponds to TRBD2 (5 bases). This CDR3 has 15 residues. Germline V CDR1 and CDR2: MNHGY, SVAAGI. V gave up 3 bases and J gave up 5 bases, with 16 bases separating them.

This clonotype has only a few counts. The V call is TRBV27, the J call TRBJ2-1, with 8 positions matching TRBD2. The germline gives CDR1 MNHEY, CDR2 SMNVEV (reference sequence). This CDR3 contains 15 residues. Germline trimming cut 5 bases from V and 6 bases from J; bases unmatched to any gene: 9. The CDR3 loop is CASSPYPGLGNEQFF. CDR3 DNA sequence: TGTGCCAGCAGTCCATATCCGGGACTAGGCAATGAGCAGTTCTTC.

The chain recombines TRBV27 with TRBJ2-5, with D unclear. Trimming shortened V by 2 bases and J by 5 bases, and 9 bases separated the two germline ends. The CDR3 length is 13 residues. The germline V gene has CDR1 MNHEY and CDR2 SMNVEV (reference sequence). CDR3 DNA sequence: TGTGCCAGCAGTTTAGCCTTCAGGGAGACCCAGTACTTC. It codes for CASSLAFRETQYF.

This clonotype was seen at least ten times. V gene TRBV2 combines with J gene TRBJ2-3; the D call may be TRBD1 or TRBD2 (5 bases each). Germline CDR1 reads SNHLY; CDR2 reads FYNNEI. The CDR3 length is 15 residues. V lost 6 bases and J lost 1, with 14 bases in between. CDR3 coding DNA: TGTGCCAGCAGAAGCCGGGACCAGCGCACAGATACGCAGTATTTT. This sequence encodes CASRSRDQRTDTQYF.

This clonotype has more than one count but fewer than ten. The V and J genes are TRBV6-1 and TRBJ2-7, with 9 bases that match TRBD1. This CDR3 region has 17 residues. CDR1 and CDR2 from the germline V gene are MNHNS and SASEGT. V gave up 7 bases and J gave up 1 base; unmatched junction bases: 14. This chain's CDR3 is CASTRHGGTGISYEQYF. The CDR3 nucleotides read TGTGCCAGCACTCGACATGGGGGGACAGGGATATCCTACGAGCAGTACTTC.

This clonotype was counted many times. This chain's CDR3 is CSASGVGAEAYNEQFF. The CDR3, as DNA: TGCAGTGCTAGTGGTGTGGGAGCCGAGGCCTACAATGAGCAGTTCTTC. The chain joins TRBV20-1 to TRBJ2-1; D is perhaps TRBD2 (5 bases). V lost 3 bases, J lost 2 bases, and 17 bases lay in between. CDR3 length: 16 amino acids. CDR1 is DFQATT, CDR2 SNEGSKA, per germline (reference sequence).

This clonotype occurred many times. This sequence joins TRBV12-3 or TRBV12-4 and TRBJ2-1; D unresolved. There are 13 residues in the CDR3. Trimming took off 6 bases at V and 3 bases at J, with 9 bases between the two ends. The CDR3: CASSQSGYNEQFF. The CDR3 bases are TGTGCCAGCAGCCAATCGGGCTACAATGAGCAGTTCTTC.

With regard to this clonotype: This sequence may be a read error, since a much larger clone differs from it by one base. The chain carries TRBV30 and TRBJ2-7; possible D gene TRBD1, 5 bases. Germline V gene data show CDR1 as GTSNPN and CDR2 as SVGIG (reference sequence). The length of the CDR3 is 16 residues. DNA of the CDR3: TGTGCCTGGTCCCTCGGTTGGGGCCGGAGCTCCTGCGAGCAGTACTTC. Protein: CAWSLGWGRSSCEQYF.

J is TRBJ1-5 and V is TRBV2, with a weak D call TRBD1 (5 bases). V lost 6 bases and J lost 0, with 12 bases in between. Germline CDR1 and CDR2: SNHLY and FYNNEI. This CDR3 region has 15 residues. The CDR3 nucleotides are TGTGCCAGCAGCTGGACACCTTATAGCAATCAGCCCCAGCATTTT. Translating gives CASSWTPYSNQPQHF.

This clonotype showed up many times. The rearrangement uses TRBV27 and TRBJ2-1; 7 nucleotides align to TRBD2. V shed 5 bases, J shed 6 bases, and the junction held 13 bases outside the gene matches. CDR1 is MNHEY and CDR2 is SMNVEV in the germline V gene (reference sequence). This CDR3 has 16 amino acids. Written as DNA, the CDR3 is TGTGCCAGCAGTCCCCGGGGCGCGGGAGTCTCCAATGAGCAGTTCTTC. Protein product: CASSPRGAGVSNEQFF.

V usage is TRBV7-9 and J usage is TRBJ2-7; no clear D. Trimming cost V 5 bases and J 2 bases, with 19 bases left between them. The V gene's germline CDR1 is SEHNR and CDR2 FQNEAQ (reference sequence). The CDR3 contains 16 residues. DNA of the CDR3: TGTGCCAGCAGCCCATCCCGCCAGCCCGCCACCTACGAGCAGTACTTC. It specifies CASSPSRQPATYEQYF.

This clonotype turned up a few times. CDR3 region: CASSIHHLNNEQFF. The CDR3 DNA reads TGTGCCAGCAGTATCCACCACCTTAACAATGAGCAGTTCTTC. The J gene is TRBJ2-1, the V gene TRBV27; D gene uncertain. V was shortened by 5 bases and J by 5 bases, with 13 bases between the two germline ends. Germline V lookup: CDR1 MNHEY, CDR2 SMNVEV (reference sequence). This CDR3 spans 14 amino acids.

The sample holds many counts of this clonotype. The rearrangement links TRBV5-1 to TRBJ1-6; D call uncertain. CDR1 and CDR2 from the germline V gene are SGHRS and YFSETQ. There are 13 residues in the CDR3. V gave up 0 bases and J gave up 11 bases, with 9 bases separating them. CDR3 region: CASSLESSTPLHF. The CDR3 nucleotides are TGCGCCAGCAGCTTGGAGAGCTCGACACCCCTCCACTTT.

This clonotype was seen a few times. The V call is TRBV24-1, the J call TRBJ2-1; 10 nucleotides agree with TRBD2. The junction had 9 bases not matched to a gene; V was cut back by 4 bases and J by 7 bases. Germline-derived CDR1 and CDR2 are KGHDR and SFDVKD. The CDR3 is 16 residues long. In DNA form, the CDR3 reads TGTGCCACCAGTGAATCAACTAGCGGGACGACTAATGAGCAGTTCTTC. Protein sequence: CATSESTSGTTNEQFF.

CDR3 bases: TGTGCCAGCAGCCAAGCCTCACTACAGGGGAAAGAGACCCAGTACTTC. It is translated as CASSQASLQGKETQYF. The chain uses TRBV3-1 and TRBJ2-5, with TRBD1 matching 7 bases. This CDR3 comprises 16 residues. J lost 3 bases, V lost 1 base, and 8 bases had no gene match. Germline V gene lookup returns CDR1 LGHDT and CDR2 YNNKEL (reference sequence).

This clonotype showed up just a few times. The chain joins TRBV5-1 to TRBJ1-5, with 10 bases fitting TRBD1. The CDR3 covers 17 residues. Trimming took 0 bases from V and 9 from J; bases not matched to a gene: 12. The germline V gene has CDR1 SGHRS and CDR2 YFSETQ. The CDR3 DNA sequence: TGCGCCAGCAGCTTGGCCCAAAGGACAGGGGGGGGTCCGCCCCAGCATTTT. Translating it yields CASSLAQRTGGGPPQHF.

In this sample, this clonotype turned up many times. This CDR3 reads CASSQRTVSGYTF. The DNA for the CDR3 is TGTGCCAGCTCTCAAAGGACGGTTTCTGGCTACACCTTC. This chain joins TRBV28 and TRBJ1-2; D not certain. V shed 8 bases and J shed 7 bases, with 17 bases lying between them. The CDR3 runs to 13 residues. Germline V CDR1 and CDR2: MDHEN, SYDVKM.

This clonotype was observed many times. In DNA form, the CDR3 reads TGTGCCACCAGTGACCCGTCTGGGGGCACTGAAGCTTTCTTT. Translation: CATSDPSGGTEAFF. V and J are TRBV24-1 and TRBJ1-1; D perhaps matches TRBD1 (5 bases). CDR3 length: 14 residues. Trimming removed 4 bases from V and 4 bases from J, with 12 bases in between. Looked up from germline, CDR1 is KGHDR and CDR2 is SFDVKD.

Many counts were recorded for this clonotype. The chain is built from TRBV12-3 or TRBV12-4 and TRBJ2-1; TRBD1 aligns across 7 bases. There are 11 residues in the CDR3. V lost 3 bases to trimming and J lost 13 bases; unmatched junction nucleotides: 3. DNA of the CDR3: TGTGCCAGCAGTTTTGACAGGGTTCAGTTCTTC. Translation: CASSFDRVQFF.

Points on this clonotype: A much larger clone differs from this one at a single base, so this may be a read error. The chain carries TRBV20-1 and TRBJ2-1; 12 bases align to TRBD2. J gave up 10 bases and V 0 bases, and 13 bases lay outside the gene matches. This CDR3 is 17 amino acids long. Germline V gene sequence: CDR1 DFQATT, CDR2 SNEGSKA (reference sequence). This CDR3 is CSARELAGGIIGYEQFF. CDR3 DNA: TGCAGTGCTAGAGAACTAGCGGGAGGAATAATCGGGTACGAGCAGTTCTTC.